The clone carrying this T cell receptor (beta chain) is medium-sized by share. Flow cytometry had shown expanded CD8+CD57+ cells in the patients chosen for sequencing. CDR3 size: 14 residues. Germline values: CDR1 ENHRY, CDR2 SYGVKD. Trimming removed 11 bases at V and 0 bases at J, with 11 bases between. These data belong to a study of CD8+CD57+ T cells in acquired aplastic anemia. Genomic DNA constituted the template upon which TCR beta VDJ and CDR3 profiling was performed. TCRdb passed the reads through MiXCR, listing each CDR3 protein once. In the table there are roughly 200,000 distinct CDR3 sequences, more than 60% of which are singletons.

V is TRBV10-3 and J is TRBJ1-6; D not certain. The sample consisted of sorted CD4+, CD8+, or CD8+CD57+ T cells (not recorded which) from PBMCs. The source is a human donor with aplastic anemia. CDR3 coding DNA: TGTGCCGTACTCTTGGGCTCCTATAATTCACCCCTCCACTTT. Translated, it gives CAVLLGSYNSPLHF.